Included here is one T cell receptor (beta chain) sequence, with context. Its antigen specificity is not known. The record has no base qualities; no much larger clone is one base away. The sample is drawn from a study of blood T cell repertoires in COVID-19 (dated by TCRdb to about 2020). Notes on the research overall: Samples covering the acute and convalescent phases of COVID-19 were provided by collaborators in the United States, Italy and Spain. Deeply sampled blood TCRbeta repertoires from subjects exposed to, actively infected with, or recovered from COVID-19 were included in the dataset. The material from the prospective study consisted of cDNA or gDNA derived from T cells, B-cell-depleted T cells, or PBMCs. A de-identified subject ID, COVID-19 status, age in years and sex were almost always included in the sample metadata. Samples came from the ongoing ImmuneRACE study (first 160 participants) plus 1,254 subjects from 6 global collaborators. A freely available public database, intended as a resource for researchers studying the immune response to SARS-CoV-2, is where the repertoires were released. Where available, HLA class I and class II types were taken from metadata supplied by the sample provider and were not determined by assay-based typing. General study outcomes and caveats: Clinical and demographic metadata were provided uncurated, with the amount varying by source and participant.

Whole blood was collected in K2EDTA tubes by collaborating institutions according to the institutions' own protocols. For TCRbeta analysis, collaborators shipped samples as frozen whole blood, isolated PBMCs, or DNA extracted from either of those sample types. V is pared back by 1 base and J by 1 base, with 8 bases lying between the germline termini. Per the germline V gene, SNHLY is the CDR1 and FYNNEI is the CDR2. Including the terminal cysteine and phenylalanine, the CDR3 comprises 15 residues. The sequence is cut down to CDR3 DNA, 45 bases in frame from base 1. TCRbeta CDR3 regions were amplified from genomic DNA by means of the immunoSEQ Assay, a bias-controlled multiplex PCR. As for how the authors treated the data: The number of nucleated cells in each sample was estimated from the amplification of reference gene primers within the assay. To quantify the absolute abundance of each unique TCRbeta CDR3 rearrangement, sequence reads were collapsed and filtered. For each sample, productive Simpson clonality was calculated as the square root of Simpson's diversity index over productive rearrangements. Drawn from immuneACCESS, this table holds only the in-frame rearrangements with V and J called that TCRdb kept. Clones are partly lost; checked studies trace under half to an unresolved V gene and leave the rest unexplained. Clone size and V and J calls were adopted from that table, with D and trimming inferred from the DNA. Across this sample there are roughly 40,000 clones, with around 90% seen only once. Approximately 2.9% of the sample is held by the ten biggest clonotypes.

The receptor was isolated from a man between 45 and 60 years old with active COVID-19. Material: peripheral blood. The rearrangement combines TRBV2 with TRBJ2-1; tentative D gene TRBD2, with 5 bases matching. The DNA is as follows: TGTGCCAGCAGTGAAGATCGGGGATCCTACAATGAGCAGTTCTTC. The translation is CASSEDRGSYNEQFF.